This T cell receptor beta chain was sequenced in a study of Ad26.COV2.S vaccination and SARS-CoV-2 variants (dated by TCRdb to 2020 to 2023). Background on the whole study: Donors in the vaccine arm were drawn from COV1001, a multicentre, randomized, double-blind, placebo-controlled phase I-IIa trial testing Ad26.COV2.S in healthy adults. Sequencing of the TCRbeta repertoire served to evaluate the specificity and breadth of SARS-CoV-2-reactive T cell receptors following Ad26.COV2.S vaccination. Trial participants were randomized into five groups of five: low-dose or high-dose Ad26.COV2.S given once or twice, or placebo on both occasions. Dosing of Ad26.COV2.S was intramuscular, at either 5x10^10 or 1x10^11 viral particles, delivered as one shot or as two shots spaced 56 days apart. A total of some 30 samples were included in the TCR-sequenced set, comprising roughly 19 Ad26.COV2.S vaccine recipients, 5 placebo recipients and 8 SARS-CoV-2 convalescent individuals. Investigators remained blinded to trial group allocation during experiments and outcome assessment.

This specimen's treatment or condition label, per the study, means: roughly 18 received Ad26.COV2.S at low or high dose, single or two shots; several received placebo; per-sample allocation not given. Repertoires of vaccine and placebo recipients were sequenced from samples taken on day 63 after the first injection. In Cohort 1b, 20 to 25 adults aged 18-55 years were enrolled at a single site in Boston, USA, between 29 July and 7 August 2020. As a vaccine, Ad26.COV2.S was a replication-incompetent adenovirus type 26 vector that expressed a prefusion-stabilized SARS-CoV-2 spike protein derived from the original Wuhan strain. Details on this clone: Its antigen is not yet known. Within one base of it there is no much larger clone, and no base qualities were kept.

The immunoSEQ Assay was used to sequence TCRbeta CDR3 regions. After extraction, genomic DNA underwent amplification by bias-controlled multiplex PCR, followed by high-throughput sequencing. Processing in the source paper ran as follows. Collapsing and filtering of sequences were performed to quantify the absolute abundance of each unique TCRbeta CDR3 region. Usable DNA was measured by amplifying reference genes present in all nucleated cells, and TCRbeta template counts were normalized to that usable DNA to estimate T cell fraction. Repertoire TCRs were annotated as SARS-CoV-2-specific when V gene, CDR3 amino acid sequence and J gene were exactly matched to a known reactive TCR set. The reference SARS-CoV-2 TCR set was obtained from MIRA and was filtered for enrichment in COVID-19-positive ImmuneCODE repertoires, whereby public or cross-reactive TCRs were removed. Based on the MIRA antigens, annotated TCRs were further analysed at the level of specific ORF or position within ORF. Depth was the summed frequency of annotated unique rearrangements, while breadth was defined as annotated unique rearrangements over total unique productive rearrangements. Two-sided Wilcoxon rank-sum tests were applied when comparing TCR breadth between groups. Entries here come from immuneACCESS through TCRdb and include only in-frame sequences with V and J called. Some clones fail to appear in such tables; in the studies checked, an unresolved V gene covers under half of the shortfall, and the cause of the remainder is unknown. V and J calls and clone size follow that table, whereas D and trimming were derived from the DNA. This sample is represented by approximately 360,000 clones; about four fifths of them were singletons. The top ten constitute roughly 7.4% of the sample.

On the study overall, not on this receptor specifically: Compared with placebo recipients, Ad26.COV2.S recipients showed higher spike-specific TCR breadth (P = 0.0014). Non-spike TCR breadth was comparable between vaccine and placebo recipients, consistent with the vaccine containing only spike. The authors noted that total T cell responses may have been underestimated by the TCR breadth and depth analyses. The study lacked the statistical power to compare responses across vaccine doses or regimens. After vaccination, substantial breadth of spike-specific CD8+ and CD4+ T cell responses was reported.

The germline V gene (reference sequence) sets CDR1 to LNHNV and CDR2 to YYDKDF. V is pared back by 5 bases and J by 5 bases, with 15 bases lying between the germline termini. From cysteine to phenylalanine, the CDR3 is 14 amino acids long. Only the CDR3 region is kept as DNA, spanning 42 bases read in frame from base 1. The sequence derives from a person aged 18-65 years who received the Ad26.COV2.S COVID-19 vaccine or a placebo. Sequencing used peripheral blood, obtained in a trial of Ad26.COV2.S vaccine versus placebo. The V gene is TRBV15 and the J gene is TRBJ1-1, and TRBD1 may be the D gene, going by 5 matching bases. DNA sequence: TGTGCCACCAGCGTCCTCCGTCGGGGGACTGAAGCTTTCTTT. Its protein is CATSVLRRGTEAFF.